These T cell receptor beta chains were read from a single sample in a study of T cell responses to AZD1222 COVID-19 vaccine. Libraries were prepared by immunoSEQ multiplex PCR; TCRdb keeps only in-frame clonotypes and omits some of them. In the table there are under 170,000 clones, roughly 90% of which are singletons. The input for sequencing was peripheral blood, taken 28 days after the second AZD1222 dose. Every receptor here comes from an adult who received the AZD1222 COVID-19 vaccine. CDR3s include the opening cysteine and the closing phenylalanine or tryptophan. A D gene is named only where the DNA matches it firmly. The size field is filled for only some rows; it gives once, few, many or a size class.

abundance: -; v_gene: TRBV5-5; j_gene: TRBJ2-7; d_gene: -; CDR3nt: TGTGCCAGCAACCCGGGACCCCTGGCCTACGAGCAGTACTTC; CDR3aa: CASNPGPLAYEQYF
abundance: few; v_gene: TRBV13; j_gene: TRBJ1-2; d_gene: -; CDR3nt: TGTGCCAGCAGCTCCCGAGGGGGGGCGAGAAACTATGGCTACACCTTC; CDR3aa: CASSSRGGARNYGYTF
abundance: -; v_gene: TRBV2; j_gene: TRBJ2-2; d_gene: -; CDR3nt: TGTGCCAGCAGTGTATTGGATTTGGGGAACACCGGGGAGCTGTTTTTT; CDR3aa: CASSVLDLGNTGELFF
abundance: -; v_gene: TRBV5-4; j_gene: TRBJ2-7; d_gene: TRBD1; CDR3nt: TGTGCCAGCAGCCGCGGGACAGGGGGCCCTAGCTCCTACGAGCAGTACTTC; CDR3aa: CASSRGTGGPSSYEQYF
abundance: -; v_gene: TRBV9; j_gene: TRBJ2-1; d_gene: TRBD1; CDR3nt: TGTGCCAGCAGCGTAGGGGACAGGGGCAATGAGCAGTTCTTC; CDR3aa: CASSVGDRGNEQFF
abundance: -; v_gene: TRBV27; j_gene: TRBJ1-4; d_gene: -; CDR3nt: TGTGCCAGCAGTTCCCCGGCGGCAACTAATGAAAAACTGTTTTTT; CDR3aa: CASSSPAATNEKLFF
abundance: -; v_gene: TRBV2; j_gene: TRBJ2-7; d_gene: TRBD2; CDR3nt: TGTGCCAGCTTAGCGGGAGCTCAGTACGAGCAGTACTTC; CDR3aa: CASLAGAQYEQYF
abundance: -; v_gene: TRBV11-2; j_gene: TRBJ1-4; d_gene: -; CDR3nt: TGTGCCAGCACCACTGAGATAGGCCAGGGTCTTGGTAATGAAAAACTGTTTTTT; CDR3aa: CASTTEIGQGLGNEKLFF
abundance: -; v_gene: TRBV6-5; j_gene: TRBJ2-7; d_gene: TRBD2; CDR3nt: TGTGCCAGCAGTTACAGGACTAGCGGAAGCTACGAGCAGTACTTC; CDR3aa: CASSYRTSGSYEQYF
abundance: once; v_gene: TRBV28; j_gene: TRBJ1-1; d_gene: -; CDR3nt: TGTGCCAGCAGTTTGGGAGGACTGAACACTGAAGCTTTCTTT; CDR3aa: CASSLGGLNTEAFF
abundance: -; v_gene: TRBV7-8; j_gene: TRBJ2-7; d_gene: TRBD1; CDR3nt: TGTGCCAGCAGGCAGGGGGTCGACACCTCCTACGAGCAGTACTTC; CDR3aa: CASRQGVDTSYEQYF
abundance: -; v_gene: TRBV19; j_gene: TRBJ2-1; d_gene: -; CDR3nt: TGTGCCAGTAGTATACGCTTTAGCTCCTACAATGAGCAGTTCTTC; CDR3aa: CASSIRFSSYNEQFF
abundance: -; v_gene: TRBV12-3/TRBV12-4; j_gene: TRBJ2-5; d_gene: -; CDR3nt: TGTGCCAGCAACGTAGGACAGTCAGAGACCCAGTACTTC; CDR3aa: CASNVGQSETQYF
abundance: -; v_gene: TRBV19; j_gene: TRBJ2-3; d_gene: -; CDR3nt: TGTGCCAGTAGTATGGTCGGTCTTTTGACAGTGGCAGATACGCAGTATTTT; CDR3aa: CASSMVGLLTVADTQYF
abundance: -; v_gene: TRBV6-5; j_gene: TRBJ1-5; d_gene: -; CDR3nt: TGTGCCAGCAGCGGACAGATTAATCAGCCCCAGCATTTT; CDR3aa: CASSGQINQPQHF
abundance: -; v_gene: TRBV7-3; j_gene: TRBJ2-1; d_gene: -; CDR3nt: TGTGCCAGCAGCATTGGTTCCTACAATGAGCAGTTCTTC; CDR3aa: CASSIGSYNEQFF
abundance: once; v_gene: TRBV6-1; j_gene: TRBJ2-1; d_gene: TRBD2; CDR3nt: TGTGCCAGCAGTGAAGCCTCGACAGCGGGAGGAAATGAGCAGTTCTTC; CDR3aa: CASSEASTAGGNEQFF
abundance: -; v_gene: TRBV6-2/TRBV6-3; j_gene: TRBJ2-7; d_gene: -; CDR3nt: TGTGCCAGCAGCCCGAGGGGGGACGGGACCTACGAGCAGTACTTC; CDR3aa: CASSPRGDGTYEQYF
abundance: -; v_gene: TRBV3-1/TRBV3-2; j_gene: TRBJ2-1; d_gene: -; CDR3nt: TGTGCCAGCAGCCAAGGGACCACATACAATGAGCAGTTCTTC; CDR3aa: CASSQGTTYNEQFF
abundance: -; v_gene: TRBV10-1; j_gene: TRBJ2-7; d_gene: TRBD2; CDR3nt: TGCGCCAGCAGTGAGTCAGGGACTAGCGGGAGGGACTCCTACGAGCAGTACTTC; CDR3aa: CASSESGTSGRDSYEQYF
abundance: -; v_gene: TRBV6-5; j_gene: TRBJ2-7; d_gene: -; CDR3nt: TGTGCCAGCAGCCGGACGGGAATCTACGAGCAGTACTTC; CDR3aa: CASSRTGIYEQYF
abundance: -; v_gene: TRBV6-5; j_gene: TRBJ1-1; d_gene: TRBD1; CDR3nt: TGTGCCAGCAGTTACTCAGGATTGACAGGGGGTGGGGTTGCTTTCTTT; CDR3aa: CASSYSGLTGGGVAFF
abundance: -; v_gene: TRBV18; j_gene: TRBJ1-2; d_gene: -; CDR3nt: TGTGCCAGCTCACCGCAGGGGACTAACTATGGCTACACCTTC; CDR3aa: CASSPQGTNYGYTF
abundance: -; v_gene: TRBV3-1/TRBV3-2; j_gene: TRBJ1-2; d_gene: -; CDR3nt: TGTGCCAGCAGCCATTGGGTGGACAGAACTAACTATGGCTACACCTTC; CDR3aa: CASSHWVDRTNYGYTF
abundance: -; v_gene: TRBV4-1; j_gene: TRBJ1-5; d_gene: -; CDR3nt: TGCGCCAGCAGCCAAGGTTGGGTCCGGGGTCCTCAGCCCCAGCATTTT; CDR3aa: CASSQGWVRGPQPQHF
abundance: -; v_gene: TRBV9; j_gene: TRBJ1-6; d_gene: -; CDR3nt: TGTGCCAGCAGCGCGTTTGACAACCAAATGGATTCACCCCTCCACTTT; CDR3aa: CASSAFDNQMDSPLHF
abundance: -; v_gene: TRBV7-2; j_gene: TRBJ1-2; d_gene: TRBD1; CDR3nt: TGTGCCAGCAGCCCATCCGGGACAGGGTCAGCAGGTGGCTACACCTTC; CDR3aa: CASSPSGTGSAGGYTF
abundance: -; v_gene: TRBV6-5; j_gene: TRBJ1-4; d_gene: -; CDR3nt: TGTGCCAGCAGCTACGTATGGGACGGAAATGAAAAACTGTTTTTT; CDR3aa: CASSYVWDGNEKLFF
abundance: -; v_gene: TRBV18; j_gene: TRBJ1-5; d_gene: -; CDR3nt: TGTGCCAGCTCACCAAGCCGAGACCAGCCCCAGCATTTT; CDR3aa: CASSPSRDQPQHF
abundance: -; v_gene: TRBV7-9; j_gene: TRBJ2-7; d_gene: -; CDR3nt: TGTGCCAGCAGCCCACCCGGGACACCTTACTACGAGCAGTACTTC; CDR3aa: CASSPPGTPYYEQYF
abundance: -; v_gene: TRBV18; j_gene: TRBJ1-5; d_gene: TRBD1; CDR3nt: TGTGCCAGCTCGGGGACAGGTGGCAATCAGCCCCAGCATTTT; CDR3aa: CASSGTGGNQPQHF
abundance: -; v_gene: TRBV19; j_gene: TRBJ1-2; d_gene: TRBD1; CDR3nt: TGTGCCAGTAGTCTAGTCCGATCCTTTGACAGGGGGGTCCCTTTGAGCGGCTACACCTTC; CDR3aa: CASSLVRSFDRGVPLSGYTF
abundance: -; v_gene: TRBV18; j_gene: TRBJ1-1; d_gene: -; CDR3nt: TGTGCCAGCTCACCAGGGGTGGGCACTGAAGCTTTCTTT; CDR3aa: CASSPGVGTEAFF
abundance: -; v_gene: TRBV2; j_gene: TRBJ2-1; d_gene: TRBD2; CDR3nt: TGTGCCAGCAGTGAACTTGGCGGGAGACTTACTGAGCAGTTCTTC; CDR3aa: CASSELGGRLTEQFF
abundance: -; v_gene: TRBV6-5; j_gene: TRBJ1-4; d_gene: -; CDR3nt: TGTGCCAGCAAACGGGGCGGGAGTGAAAAACTGTTTTTT; CDR3aa: CASKRGGSEKLFF
abundance: -; v_gene: TRBV29-1; j_gene: TRBJ1-2; d_gene: -; CDR3nt: TGCAGCGTTGCCCGTTCGGGGGTATATGGCTACACCTTC; CDR3aa: CSVARSGVYGYTF
abundance: -; v_gene: TRBV4-2; j_gene: TRBJ1-1; d_gene: -; CDR3nt: TGTGCCAGCAGCCAAGATTCGTTAGTTATGGCTTCTGAAGCTTTCTTT; CDR3aa: CASSQDSLVMASEAFF
abundance: -; v_gene: TRBV7-7; j_gene: TRBJ2-1; d_gene: -; CDR3nt: TGTGCTGGGAGCGGAGGGGGTTACAATGAGCAGTTCTTC; CDR3aa: CAGSGGGYNEQFF
abundance: -; v_gene: TRBV18; j_gene: TRBJ1-1; d_gene: -; CDR3nt: TGTGCCAGCTCACCCAGCCGGCTAAACACTGAAGCTTTCTTT; CDR3aa: CASSPSRLNTEAFF
abundance: -; v_gene: TRBV5-5; j_gene: TRBJ2-7; d_gene: -; CDR3nt: TGTGCCAGCAGCTTCCTGGCCAGCTCCTACGAGCAGTACTTC; CDR3aa: CASSFLASSYEQYF
abundance: -; v_gene: TRBV6-5; j_gene: TRBJ2-7; d_gene: TRBD1; CDR3nt: TGTGCCAGCAGCCATACAGGGGGCGACGAGCAGTACTTC; CDR3aa: CASSHTGGDEQYF
abundance: -; v_gene: TRBV4-1; j_gene: TRBJ1-1; d_gene: -; CDR3nt: TGCGCCAGCAGCTTCAGGGAGATGAACACTGAAGCTTTCTTT; CDR3aa: CASSFREMNTEAFF
abundance: -; v_gene: TRBV5-1; j_gene: TRBJ1-2; d_gene: -; CDR3nt: TGCGCCAGCAGCTTGGGAACGGGGTATGGCTACACCTTC; CDR3aa: CASSLGTGYGYTF
abundance: -; v_gene: TRBV7-9; j_gene: TRBJ1-3; d_gene: TRBD1; CDR3nt: TGTGCCAGCAGCTTAGGGGACAGGGTACCATCTGGAAACACCATATATTTT; CDR3aa: CASSLGDRVPSGNTIYF
abundance: -; v_gene: TRBV11-3; j_gene: TRBJ1-1; d_gene: TRBD1; CDR3nt: TGTGCCAGCAGCCAGGGACAGGGGATCCGCTATAACACTGAAGCTTTCTTT; CDR3aa: CASSQGQGIRYNTEAFF
abundance: -; v_gene: TRBV5-6; j_gene: TRBJ2-7; d_gene: TRBD1; CDR3nt: TGTGCCAGCAGCCGGGACAGGGCCTACGAGCAGTACTTC; CDR3aa: CASSRDRAYEQYF
abundance: -; v_gene: TRBV7-8; j_gene: TRBJ2-7; d_gene: TRBD2; CDR3nt: TGTGCCAGCAGCTTAGCACTAGCGGGAGGCGGTGAGCAGTACTTC; CDR3aa: CASSLALAGGGEQYF
abundance: few; v_gene: TRBV4-3; j_gene: TRBJ2-1; d_gene: TRBD2; CDR3nt: TGCGCCAGCAGGGACGGGACTAGCGGGATAGGTTCCGACAATGAGCAGTTCTTC; CDR3aa: CASRDGTSGIGSDNEQFF
abundance: -; v_gene: TRBV11-3; j_gene: TRBJ2-3; d_gene: TRBD2; CDR3nt: TGTGCCAGCAGCGTGGGCCTAGCGGGGGTAATGGATACGCAGTATTTT; CDR3aa: CASSVGLAGVMDTQYF
abundance: -; v_gene: TRBV5-4; j_gene: TRBJ2-3; d_gene: -; CDR3nt: TGTGCCAGCAGCTTGGAAGGGCAGAGAAGTAGCACAGATACGCAGTATTTT; CDR3aa: CASSLEGQRSSTDTQYF
abundance: -; v_gene: TRBV4-3; j_gene: TRBJ2-1; d_gene: -; CDR3nt: TGCGCCAGCAGCCATGGACGATACAATGAGCAGTTCTTC; CDR3aa: CASSHGRYNEQFF
abundance: -; v_gene: TRBV9; j_gene: TRBJ1-3; d_gene: TRBD1; CDR3nt: TGTGCCAGCAGCGTAGGAGGACAGGGAGAAAACACCATATATTTT; CDR3aa: CASSVGGQGENTIYF
abundance: -; v_gene: TRBV7-8; j_gene: TRBJ2-7; d_gene: TRBD2; CDR3nt: TGTGCCAGCAGCCGAGGACTAGCGGCCTACGAGCAGTACTTC; CDR3aa: CASSRGLAAYEQYF
abundance: -; v_gene: TRBV18; j_gene: TRBJ2-5; d_gene: -; CDR3nt: TGTGCCAGCTCACCGGGGGAGACCCAGTACTTC; CDR3aa: CASSPGETQYF
abundance: -; v_gene: TRBV5-4; j_gene: TRBJ2-2; d_gene: -; CDR3nt: TGTGCCAGCAGCCTGCGTAGCAGGGCAGGGGGGGAGCTGTTTTTT; CDR3aa: CASSLRSRAGGELFF